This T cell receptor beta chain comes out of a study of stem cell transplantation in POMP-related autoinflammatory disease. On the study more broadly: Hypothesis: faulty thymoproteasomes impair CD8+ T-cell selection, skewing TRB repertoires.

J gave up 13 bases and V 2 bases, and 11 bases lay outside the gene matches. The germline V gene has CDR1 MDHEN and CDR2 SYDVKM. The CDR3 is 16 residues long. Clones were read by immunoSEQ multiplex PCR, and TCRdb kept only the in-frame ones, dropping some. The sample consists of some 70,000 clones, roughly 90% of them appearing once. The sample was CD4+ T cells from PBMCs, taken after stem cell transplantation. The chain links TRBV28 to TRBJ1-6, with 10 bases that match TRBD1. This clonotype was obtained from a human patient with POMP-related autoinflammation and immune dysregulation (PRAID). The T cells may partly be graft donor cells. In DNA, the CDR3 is TGTGCCAGCAGTTTAGGTGGTGGGGGACAGGGGAGTCCCCTCCACTTT. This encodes CASSLGGGGQGSPLHF.